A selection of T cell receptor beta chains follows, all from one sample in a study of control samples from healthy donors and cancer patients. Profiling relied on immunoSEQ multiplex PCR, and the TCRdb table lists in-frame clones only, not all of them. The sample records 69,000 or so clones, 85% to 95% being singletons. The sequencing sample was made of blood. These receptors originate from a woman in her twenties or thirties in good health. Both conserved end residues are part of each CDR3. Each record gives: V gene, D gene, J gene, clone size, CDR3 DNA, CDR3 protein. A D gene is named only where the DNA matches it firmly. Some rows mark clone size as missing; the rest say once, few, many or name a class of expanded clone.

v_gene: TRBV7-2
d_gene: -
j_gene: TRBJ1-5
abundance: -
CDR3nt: TGTGCCAGCAGCTTAGTATCCCTAGGGGATCAGCCCCAGCATTTT
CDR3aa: CASSLVSLGDQPQHF

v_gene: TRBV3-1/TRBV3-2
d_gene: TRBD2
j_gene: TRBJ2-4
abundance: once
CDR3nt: TGTGCCAGCAGCCAAGCTAGCGGGGGTTACATTCAGTACTTC
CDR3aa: CASSQASGGYIQYF

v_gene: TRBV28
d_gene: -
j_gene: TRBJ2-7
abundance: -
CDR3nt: TGTGCCAGCACCCTCGGAGGCCGAGGCTACGAGCAGTACTTC
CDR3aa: CASTLGGRGYEQYF

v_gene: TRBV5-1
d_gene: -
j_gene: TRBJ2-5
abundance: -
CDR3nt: TGCGCCAGCAGCTTAATCCCTTTAGGGGAAGGTGGAGAGACCCAGTACTTC
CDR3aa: CASSLIPLGEGGETQYF

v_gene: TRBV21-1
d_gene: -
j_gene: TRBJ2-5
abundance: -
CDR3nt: TGTGCCAGCAGCAAAGCGGACGGGGGGCGTCAAGAGACCCAGTACTTC
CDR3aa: CASSKADGGRQETQYF

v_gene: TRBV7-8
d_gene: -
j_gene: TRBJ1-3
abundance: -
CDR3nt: TGTGCCAGCAGCTTACCGGGAGGTGGAAACACCATATATTTT
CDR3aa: CASSLPGGGNTIYF

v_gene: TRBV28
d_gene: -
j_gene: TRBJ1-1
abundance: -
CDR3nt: TGTGCCAGCAGTCCCCCAGAGTACACTGAAGCTTTCTTT
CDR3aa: CASSPPEYTEAFF

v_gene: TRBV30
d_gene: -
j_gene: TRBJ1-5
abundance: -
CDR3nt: TGTGCCTGGAGTGTACCCGTTGCAACGAATCAGCCCCAGCATTTT
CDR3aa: CAWSVPVATNQPQHF

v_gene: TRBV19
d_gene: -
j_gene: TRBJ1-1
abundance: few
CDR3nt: TGTGCCAGTAGTCGGACCGGGACGTGGGAGAAGATAACTGAGACTTTCTTT
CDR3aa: CASSRTGTWEKITETFF

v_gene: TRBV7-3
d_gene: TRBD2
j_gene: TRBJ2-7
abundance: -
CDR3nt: TGTGCCAGCAGCTTAGCGGGGGGGCTCAACGAGCAGTACTTC
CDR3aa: CASSLAGGLNEQYF

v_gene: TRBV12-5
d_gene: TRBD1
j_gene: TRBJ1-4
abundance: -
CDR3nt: TGTGCTAGTGGTTTGGGACAGGGGGCGACTAATGAAAAACTGTTTTTT
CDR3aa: CASGLGQGATNEKLFF

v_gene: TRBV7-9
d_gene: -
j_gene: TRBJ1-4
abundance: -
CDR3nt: TGTGCCAGCAGCTTACTTGTAGTTAAGGATGAAAAACTGTTTTTT
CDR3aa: CASSLLVVKDEKLFF

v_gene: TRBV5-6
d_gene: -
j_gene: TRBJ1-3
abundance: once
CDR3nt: TGTGCCAGCAGCTCCTGGGGAAACACCATATATTTT
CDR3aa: CASSSWGNTIYF

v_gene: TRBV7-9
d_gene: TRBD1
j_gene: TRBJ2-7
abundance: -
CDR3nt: TGTGCCAGCAGCTTTTCCATCGGACAGGTCGGCGAGCAGTACTTC
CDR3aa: CASSFSIGQVGEQYF

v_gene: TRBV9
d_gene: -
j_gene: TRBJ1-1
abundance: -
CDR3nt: TGTGCCAGCAGCGTAGGCGGGACACGGCGAGCTGAAGCTTTCTTT
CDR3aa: CASSVGGTRRAEAFF

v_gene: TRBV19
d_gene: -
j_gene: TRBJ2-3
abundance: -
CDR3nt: TGTGCCAGTAGTCCCGGGGGATGGGGAACAGATACGCAGTATTTT
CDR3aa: CASSPGGWGTDTQYF

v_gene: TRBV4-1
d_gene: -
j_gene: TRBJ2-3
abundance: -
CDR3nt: TGCGCCAGCAGTCCCCCGGCGGGCCTGGACCCTACGCAGTATTTT
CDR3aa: CASSPPAGLDPTQYF

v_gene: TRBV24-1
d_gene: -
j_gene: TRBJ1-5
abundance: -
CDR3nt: TGTGCCACCAGTGACATTGGTCAGCCCCAGCATTTT
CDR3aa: CATSDIGQPQHF

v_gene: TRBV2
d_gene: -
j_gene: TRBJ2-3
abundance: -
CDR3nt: TGTGCCAGCGCAGGGGAGGCAGATACGCAGTATTTT
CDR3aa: CASAGEADTQYF

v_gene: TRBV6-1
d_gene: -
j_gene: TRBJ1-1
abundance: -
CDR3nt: TGTGCCAGCAGTGAAGCAGACCAGAACACTGAAGCTTTCTTT
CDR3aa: CASSEADQNTEAFF

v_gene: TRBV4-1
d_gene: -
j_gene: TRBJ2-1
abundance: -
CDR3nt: TGCGCCAGCAGCCAAGTTGGGGACAATGAGCAGTTCTTC
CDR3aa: CASSQVGDNEQFF

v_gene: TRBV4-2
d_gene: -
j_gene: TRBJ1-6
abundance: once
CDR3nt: TGTGCCAGCAGCCAATCGAGGGCCTCAAATTCACCCCTCCACTTT
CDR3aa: CASSQSRASNSPLHF

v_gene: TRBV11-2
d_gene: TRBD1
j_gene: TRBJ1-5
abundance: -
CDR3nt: TGTGCCAGCAGCTTAGATCGACAGGGTGGTCAGCCCCAGCATTTT
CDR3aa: CASSLDRQGGQPQHF

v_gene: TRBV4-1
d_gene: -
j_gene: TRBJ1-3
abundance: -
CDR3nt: TGCGCCAGCAGCCAAGACCCCTACACCATATATTTT
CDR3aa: CASSQDPYTIYF

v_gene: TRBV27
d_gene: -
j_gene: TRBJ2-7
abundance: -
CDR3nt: TGTGCCAGCAGTTCGAGATACCGGGACGGAGCCTACGAGCAGTACTTC
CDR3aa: CASSSRYRDGAYEQYF

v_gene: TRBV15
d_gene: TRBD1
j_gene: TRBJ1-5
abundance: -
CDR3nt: TGTGCCACCAGGAAAGACAGGGGCGATCAGCCCCAGCATTTT
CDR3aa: CATRKDRGDQPQHF

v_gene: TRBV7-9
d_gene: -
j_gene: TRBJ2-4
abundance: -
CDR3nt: TGTGCCAGCAGCTTAGAAGTCTGGCAGGGGAACATTCAGTACTTC
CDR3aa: CASSLEVWQGNIQYF

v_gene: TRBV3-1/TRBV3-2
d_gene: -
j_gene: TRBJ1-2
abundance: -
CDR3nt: TGTGCCAGCAGCAAGACAGGAGGCTATGGCTACACCTTC
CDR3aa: CASSKTGGYGYTF

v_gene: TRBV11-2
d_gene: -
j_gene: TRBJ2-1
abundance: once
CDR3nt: TGTGCCAGCAGCGCCCGATCCGTCGGCCTTGAGCAGTTCTTC
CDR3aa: CASSARSVGLEQFF

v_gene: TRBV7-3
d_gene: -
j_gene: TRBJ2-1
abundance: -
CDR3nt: TGTGCCAGCAGCCCCTCGACCACAGACAATGAGCAGTTCTTC
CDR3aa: CASSPSTTDNEQFF

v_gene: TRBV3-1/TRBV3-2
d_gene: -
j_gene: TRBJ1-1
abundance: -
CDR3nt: TGTGCCAGCAGCCTGACAGCATATCTGAACACTGAAGCTTTCTTT
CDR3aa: CASSLTAYLNTEAFF

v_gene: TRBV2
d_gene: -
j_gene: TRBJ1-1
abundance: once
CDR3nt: TGTGCCAGCAGTGAAGTGTACACTGAAGCTTTCTTT
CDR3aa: CASSEVYTEAFF

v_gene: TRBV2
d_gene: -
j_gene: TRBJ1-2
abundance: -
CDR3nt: TGTGCCAGCAGTGAAGCGCAGGTTAACTATGGCTACACCTTC
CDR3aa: CASSEAQVNYGYTF

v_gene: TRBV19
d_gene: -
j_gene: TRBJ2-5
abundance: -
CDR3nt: TGTGCCAGTAGGGGGGACCAAGAGACCCAGTACTTC
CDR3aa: CASRGDQETQYF

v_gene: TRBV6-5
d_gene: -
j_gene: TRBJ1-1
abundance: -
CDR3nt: TGTGCCAGCAGACCCCCCCGCGGGTTTGGGTCTGAAGCTTTCTTT
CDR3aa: CASRPPRGFGSEAFF

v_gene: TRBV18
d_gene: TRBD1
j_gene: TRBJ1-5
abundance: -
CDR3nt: TGTGCCAGCTCCCCTGACAGGGATCGGGATCAGCCCCAGCATTTT
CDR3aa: CASSPDRDRDQPQHF

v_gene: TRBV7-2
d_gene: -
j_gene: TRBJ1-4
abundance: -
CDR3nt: TGTGCCAGCAGCTGGCGGACAACCGGGGTGGAAAAACTGTTTTTT
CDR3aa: CASSWRTTGVEKLFF

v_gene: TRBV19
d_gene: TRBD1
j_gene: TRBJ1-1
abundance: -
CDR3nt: TGTGCCAGTATGGGCAGCCGGGGGACAGGGGCGCGGGGCACTGAAGCTTTCTTT
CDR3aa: CASMGSRGTGARGTEAFF

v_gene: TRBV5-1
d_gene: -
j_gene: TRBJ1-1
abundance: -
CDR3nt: TGCGCCAGCAGCTTACCACACGTGAACACTGAAGCTTTCTTT
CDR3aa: CASSLPHVNTEAFF

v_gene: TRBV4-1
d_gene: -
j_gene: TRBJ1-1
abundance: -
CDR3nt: TGCGCCAGCAGCCAAGTGGGTCAGGACTTCCAAGCTTTCTTT
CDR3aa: CASSQVGQDFQAFF

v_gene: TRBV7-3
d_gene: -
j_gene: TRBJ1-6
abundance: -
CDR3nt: TGTGCCAGCAGCTCGACAGCAAATTCACCCCTCCACTTT
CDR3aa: CASSSTANSPLHF

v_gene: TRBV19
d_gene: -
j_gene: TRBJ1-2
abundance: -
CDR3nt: TGTGCCAGTAGTGCCTGGACAGAGTTTGACTATGGCTACACCTTC
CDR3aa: CASSAWTEFDYGYTF

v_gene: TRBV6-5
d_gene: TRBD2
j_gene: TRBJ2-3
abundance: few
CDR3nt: TGTGCCAGCAGAGGGACTAGCGGGGGTACGCAGTATTTT
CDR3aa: CASRGTSGGTQYF

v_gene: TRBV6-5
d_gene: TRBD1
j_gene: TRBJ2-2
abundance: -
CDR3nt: TGTGCCATCAGACGGACAGGGGGAACCGGGGAGCTGTTTTTT
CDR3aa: CAIRRTGGTGELFF

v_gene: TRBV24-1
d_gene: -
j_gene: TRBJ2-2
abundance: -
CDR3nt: TGTGCCACCAGTGATTTTTACAGGGAGCTGTTTTTT
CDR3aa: CATSDFYRELFF

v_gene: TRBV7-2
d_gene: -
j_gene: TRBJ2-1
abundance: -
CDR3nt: TGTGCCAGCAACGATCGTTACGAGCAGTTCTTC
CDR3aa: CASNDRYEQFF

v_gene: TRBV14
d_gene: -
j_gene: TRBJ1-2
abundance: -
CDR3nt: TGTGCCAGCAGCCAAGTCCGGGGGCGTCGTGGCTACACCTTC
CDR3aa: CASSQVRGRRGYTF

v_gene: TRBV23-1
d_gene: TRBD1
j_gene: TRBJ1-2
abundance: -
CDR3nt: TGCGCCAGCAGACCGCTGGTGGGGGACAGGAACCATGGCTACACCTTC
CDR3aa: CASRPLVGDRNHGYTF

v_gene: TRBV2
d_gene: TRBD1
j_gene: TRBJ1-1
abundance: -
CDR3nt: TGTGCCAGCATTCAGTCGACAGGGATGAACACTGAAGCTTTCTTT
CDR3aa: CASIQSTGMNTEAFF

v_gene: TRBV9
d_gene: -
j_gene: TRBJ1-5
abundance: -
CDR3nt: TGTGCCAGCGCCGAGGGGATCGGTCAGCCCCAGCATTTT
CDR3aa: CASAEGIGQPQHF

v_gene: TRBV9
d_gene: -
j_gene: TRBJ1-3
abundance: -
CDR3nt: TGTGCCAGCAGCCCACAACCCGTCCTCAAAAGAAACACCATATATTTT
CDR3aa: CASSPQPVLKRNTIYF

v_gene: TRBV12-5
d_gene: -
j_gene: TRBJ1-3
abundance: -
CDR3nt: TGTGCTAGTGGTTTGAATCCAGAGAGCATTTACTCTGGAAACACCATATATTTT
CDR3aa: CASGLNPESIYSGNTIYF

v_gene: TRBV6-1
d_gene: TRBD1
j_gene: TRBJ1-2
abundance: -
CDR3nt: TGTGCCAGCAGTGAAGGGACAGGACTCTATGGCTACACCTTC
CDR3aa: CASSEGTGLYGYTF

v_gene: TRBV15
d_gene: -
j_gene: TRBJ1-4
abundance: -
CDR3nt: TGTGCCACCAGCAGGTACAGGGAAACTAATGAAAAACTGTTTTTT
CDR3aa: CATSRYRETNEKLFF